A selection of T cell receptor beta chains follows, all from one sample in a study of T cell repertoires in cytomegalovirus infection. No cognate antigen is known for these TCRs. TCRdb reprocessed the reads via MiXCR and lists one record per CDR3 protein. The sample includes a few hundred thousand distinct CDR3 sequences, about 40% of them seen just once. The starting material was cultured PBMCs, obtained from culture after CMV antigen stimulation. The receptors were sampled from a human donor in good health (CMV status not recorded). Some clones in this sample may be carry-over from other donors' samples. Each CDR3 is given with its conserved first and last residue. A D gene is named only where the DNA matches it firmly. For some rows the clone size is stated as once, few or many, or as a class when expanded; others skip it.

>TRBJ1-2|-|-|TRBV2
TGTGCCAGCAGTGTACCGAACAGGGACCGCGGCTACACCTTC
CASSVPNRDRGYTF
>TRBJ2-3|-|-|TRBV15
TGTGCCACCAGCCCAAGAAGTAGCACAGATACGCAGTATTTT
CATSPRSSTDTQYF
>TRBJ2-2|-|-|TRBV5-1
TGCGCCAGCAGACCGGACGGGAACACCGGGGAGCTGTTTTTT
CASRPDGNTGELFF
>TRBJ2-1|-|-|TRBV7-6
TGTGCCAGCAGCTTAGCGCCCGGGGTCGAACAATTCTTC
CASSLAPGVEQFF
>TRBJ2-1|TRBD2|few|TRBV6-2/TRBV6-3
TGTGCCAGCAGAGGACTAGCGGGAGTGACCTACAATGAGCAGTTCTTC
CASRGLAGVTYNEQFF
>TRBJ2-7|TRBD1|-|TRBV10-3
TGTGCCATCAGTGCCCCCGGGACAGGAGTCTACGAGCAGTACTTC
CAISAPGTGVYEQYF
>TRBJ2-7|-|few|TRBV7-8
TGTGCCAGCAGCCTTTACAGGAGGTCCTACGAGCAGTACTTC
CASSLYRRSYEQYF
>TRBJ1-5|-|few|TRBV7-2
TGTGCCAGCAGCTCCACAGGGTCTCGCCAGCCCCAGCATTTT
CASSSTGSRQPQHF
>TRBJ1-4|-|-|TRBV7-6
TGTGCCAGCAGCTCCCGTAGTGGAGGAAGGCATTTTGCTAATGAAAAACTGTTTTTT
CASSSRSGGRHFANEKLFF
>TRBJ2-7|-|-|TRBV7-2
TGTGCCAGCAGCTACGGGCCGTCCTACGAGCAGTACTTC
CASSYGPSYEQYF
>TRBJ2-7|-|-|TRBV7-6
TGTGCCAGCAGCCCCAACCCCGGGACGCGGGCTTACGAGCAGTACTTC
CASSPNPGTRAYEQYF
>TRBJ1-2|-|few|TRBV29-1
TGCAGCGTTGAAGATCGTGGAGGGGTCCCCTATGGCTACACCTTC
CSVEDRGGVPYGYTF
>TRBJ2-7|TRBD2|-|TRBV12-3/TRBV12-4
TGTGCCAGCAGTTCCTCGACTAGCGGGAGCCCCCACGAGCAGTACTTC
CASSSSTSGSPHEQYF
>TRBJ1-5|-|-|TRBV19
TGTGCCAGTAGTACCCGCATGGCCTACAATCAGCCCCAGCATTTT
CASSTRMAYNQPQHF
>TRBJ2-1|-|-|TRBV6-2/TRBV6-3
TGTGCCAGCAAAGTGTCCGATGAGCAGTTCTTC
CASKVSDEQFF
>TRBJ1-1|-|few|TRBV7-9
TGTGCCAGCAGCTTACAGGGGACGGAGGACACTGAAGCTTTCTTT
CASSLQGTEDTEAFF
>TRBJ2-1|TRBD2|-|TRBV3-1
TGTGCCAGCAGCCAACAAGGGACTAGACCAAATGAGCAGTTCTTC
CASSQQGTRPNEQFF
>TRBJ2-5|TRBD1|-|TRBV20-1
TGCAGTGCTAGCAAGTCGGCATCGGCAGGGGGGTACTTC
CSASKSASAGGYF
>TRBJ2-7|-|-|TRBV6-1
TGTGCCAGCAGTACGCTCCAGACCTACGAGCAGTACTTC
CASSTLQTYEQYF
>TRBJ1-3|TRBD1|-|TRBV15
TGTGCCACCAGCCGGACAGGGCCTGGAAACACCATATATTTT
CATSRTGPGNTIYF
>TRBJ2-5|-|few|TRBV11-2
TGTGCCAGCAGCTTAGGAACGGCGCGGGGTAGAAGAGAGACCCAGTACTTC
CASSLGTARGRRETQYF
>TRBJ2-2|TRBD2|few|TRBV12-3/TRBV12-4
TGTGCCAGCAGACCCGATCTAGCGGGGGCGAACACCGGGGAGCTGTTTTTT
CASRPDLAGANTGELFF
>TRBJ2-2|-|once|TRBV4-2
TGTGCCAGCAGCCAAGATGGAACTAGCCCGGTCAGGGAGCTGTTTTTT
CASSQDGTSPVRELFF
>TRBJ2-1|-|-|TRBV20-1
TGCAGTGCTAGAGATCCGGGCCGGGGGTACAATGAGCAGTTCTTC
CSARDPGRGYNEQFF
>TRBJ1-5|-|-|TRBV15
TGTGCCACCAGCAGAGGTAATGCGCGGGGGCAGCCCCAGCATTTT
CATSRGNARGQPQHF
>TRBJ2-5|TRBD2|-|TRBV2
TGTGCCAGCAGTGAAGATGCTAGCGGGGGGGAGACCCAGTACTTC
CASSEDASGGETQYF
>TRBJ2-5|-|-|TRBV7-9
TGTGCCAGCAGCTTCCTGGCTGGGACCCAGTACTTC
CASSFLAGTQYF
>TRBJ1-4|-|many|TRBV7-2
TGTGCCAGCAGCCGTGCCCGCGGGAGGCTGACTGCAACTAATGAAAAACTGTTTTTT
CASSRARGRLTATNEKLFF
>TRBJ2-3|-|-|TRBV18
TGTGCCAGCTCACCTCAATACACAGATACGCAGTATTTT
CASSPQYTDTQYF
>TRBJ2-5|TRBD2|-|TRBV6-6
TGTGCCAGCAGTTACTCGTCGGGACTAGCGGGGGGAGAGACCCAGTACTTC
CASSYSSGLAGGETQYF
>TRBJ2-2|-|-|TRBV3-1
TGTGCCAGCAGCCCTACGACAGATTTGACCGGGGAGCTGTTTTTT
CASSPTTDLTGELFF
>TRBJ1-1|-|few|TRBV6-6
TGTGCCAGCCGCCTTTGGGACGAAGCTTTCTTT
CASRLWDEAFF
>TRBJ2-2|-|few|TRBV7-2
TGTGCCAGCAGCTTAACGTACCGAAACACCGGGGAGCTGTTTTTT
CASSLTYRNTGELFF
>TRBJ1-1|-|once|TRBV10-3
TGTGCCATCAGTGGTAGGCGGGGACGGAACACTGAAGCTTTCTTT
CAISGRRGRNTEAFF
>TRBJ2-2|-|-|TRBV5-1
TGCGCCAGCAGACGACAAGACACCGGGGAGCTGTTTTTT
CASRRQDTGELFF
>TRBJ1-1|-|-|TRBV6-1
TGTGCGGCAAAGGGGGGAGGAACTGAAGCTTTCTTT
CAAKGGGTEAFF
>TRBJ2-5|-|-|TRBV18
TGTGCCAGCTCAGAAGGGGCGGAACAAGAGACCCAGTACTTC
CASSEGAEQETQYF
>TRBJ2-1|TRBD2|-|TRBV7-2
TGTGCCAGCAGCCCACATCCGGGACTAGCGGCGGAGCAGTTCTTC
CASSPHPGLAAEQFF
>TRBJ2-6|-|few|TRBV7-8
TGTGCCAGCAGCTTTCTCCGGAGGACCTCTGGGGCCAACGTCCTGACTTTC
CASSFLRRTSGANVLTF
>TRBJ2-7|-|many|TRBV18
TGTGCCAGCAGCCCCGGGACTGATTCCTACGAGCAGTACTTC
CASSPGTDSYEQYF
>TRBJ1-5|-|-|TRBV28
TGTGCCAGCAATAAAATCAGGGGTTATCAGCCCCAGCATTTT
CASNKIRGYQPQHF
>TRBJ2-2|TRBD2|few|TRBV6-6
TGTGCCAGCAGGCGGGGGGGCCCAGCGGGGACCGGGGAGCTGTTTTTT
CASRRGGPAGTGELFF
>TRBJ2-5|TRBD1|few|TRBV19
TGTGCCAGTAGTACGTTACAGGGGGAAGAGACCCAGTACTTC
CASSTLQGEETQYF